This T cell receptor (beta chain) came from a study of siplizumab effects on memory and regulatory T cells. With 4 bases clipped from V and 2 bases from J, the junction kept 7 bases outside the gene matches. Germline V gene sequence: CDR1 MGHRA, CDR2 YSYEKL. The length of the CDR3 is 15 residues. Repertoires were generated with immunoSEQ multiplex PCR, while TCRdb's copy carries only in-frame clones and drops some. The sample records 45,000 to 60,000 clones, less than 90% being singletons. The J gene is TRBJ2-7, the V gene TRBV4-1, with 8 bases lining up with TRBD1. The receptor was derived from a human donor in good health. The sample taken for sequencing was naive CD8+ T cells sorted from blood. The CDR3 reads CASSPDRDRPYEQYF. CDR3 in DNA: TGCGCCAGCAGCCCAGATCGGGACAGGCCCTACGAGCAGTACTTC.